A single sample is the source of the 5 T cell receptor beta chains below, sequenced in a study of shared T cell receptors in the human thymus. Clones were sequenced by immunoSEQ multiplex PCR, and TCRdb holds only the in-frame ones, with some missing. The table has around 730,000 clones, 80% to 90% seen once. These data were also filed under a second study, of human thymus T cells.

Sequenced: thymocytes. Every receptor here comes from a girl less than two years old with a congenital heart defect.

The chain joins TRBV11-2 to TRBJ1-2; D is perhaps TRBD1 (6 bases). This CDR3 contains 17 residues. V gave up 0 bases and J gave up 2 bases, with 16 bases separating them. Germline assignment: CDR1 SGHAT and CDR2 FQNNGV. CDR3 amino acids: CASSLDNGGQKNYGYTF. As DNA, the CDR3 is TGTGCCAGCAGCTTAGATAATGGGGGCCAGAAAAACTATGGCTACACCTTC.

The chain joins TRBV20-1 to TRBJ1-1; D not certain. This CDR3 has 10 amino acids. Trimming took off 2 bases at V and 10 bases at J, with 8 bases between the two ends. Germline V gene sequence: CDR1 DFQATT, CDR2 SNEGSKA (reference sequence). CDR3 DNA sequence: TGCAGTGCTAGACCCCTAGGAGCTTTCTTT. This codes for CSARPLGAFF.

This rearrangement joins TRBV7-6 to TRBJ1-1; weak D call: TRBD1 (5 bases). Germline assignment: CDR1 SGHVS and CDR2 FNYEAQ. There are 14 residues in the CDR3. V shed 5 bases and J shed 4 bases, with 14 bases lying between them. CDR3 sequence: CASSPAGKGTEAFF. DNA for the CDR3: TGTGCCAGCAGCCCAGCAGGGAAGGGCACTGAAGCTTTCTTT.

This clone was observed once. The CDR3 loop reads CSVGLAEQETQYF. The CDR3 bases are TGCAGCGTGGGACTAGCGGAACAAGAGACCCAGTACTTC. The chain couples TRBV29-1 to TRBJ2-5; 11 nucleotides align to TRBD2. The germline V gene encodes CDR1 SQVTM and CDR2 ANQGSEA. V lost 6 bases and J lost 2; bases outside the gene matches: 2. This CDR3 contains 13 residues.

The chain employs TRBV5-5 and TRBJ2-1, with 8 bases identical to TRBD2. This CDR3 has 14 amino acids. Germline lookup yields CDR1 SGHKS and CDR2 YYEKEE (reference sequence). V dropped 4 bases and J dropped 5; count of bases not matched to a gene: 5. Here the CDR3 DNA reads TGTGCCAGCAGCGCCCCGGGAGGGAACAATGAGCAGTTCTTC. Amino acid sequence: CASSAPGGNNEQFF. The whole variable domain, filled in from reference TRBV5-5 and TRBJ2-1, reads DAGVTQSPTHLIKTRGQQVTLRCSPISGHKSVSWYQQVLGQGPQFIFQYYEKEERGRGNFPDRFSARQFPNYSSELNVNALLLGDSALYLCASSAPGGNNEQFFGPGTRLTVL.